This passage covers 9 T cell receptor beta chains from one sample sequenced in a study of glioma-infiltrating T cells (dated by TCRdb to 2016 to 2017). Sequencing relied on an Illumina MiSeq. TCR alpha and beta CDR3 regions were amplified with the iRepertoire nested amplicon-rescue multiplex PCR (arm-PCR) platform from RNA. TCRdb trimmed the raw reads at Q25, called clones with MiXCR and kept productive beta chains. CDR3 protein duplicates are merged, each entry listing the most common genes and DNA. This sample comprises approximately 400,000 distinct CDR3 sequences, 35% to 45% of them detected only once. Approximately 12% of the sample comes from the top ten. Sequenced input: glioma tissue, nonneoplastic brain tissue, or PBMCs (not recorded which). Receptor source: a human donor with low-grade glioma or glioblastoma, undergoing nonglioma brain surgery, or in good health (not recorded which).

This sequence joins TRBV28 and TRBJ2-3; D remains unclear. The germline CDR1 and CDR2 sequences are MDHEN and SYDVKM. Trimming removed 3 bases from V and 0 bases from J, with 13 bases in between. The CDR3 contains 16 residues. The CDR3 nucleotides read TGTGCCAGCAGTTTTTACAGCGCTTCTAGCACAGATACGCAGTATTTT. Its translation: CASSFYSASSTDTQYF.

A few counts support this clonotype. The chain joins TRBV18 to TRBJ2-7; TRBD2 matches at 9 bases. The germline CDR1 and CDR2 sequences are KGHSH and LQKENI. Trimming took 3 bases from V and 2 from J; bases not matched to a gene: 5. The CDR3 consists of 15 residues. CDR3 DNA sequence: TGTGCCAGCTCACCCTCAGCGGGAGGCCCCTACGAGCAGTACTTC. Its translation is CASSPSAGGPYEQYF.

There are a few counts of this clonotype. CDR3 sequence (DNA): TGTGCCAGCAGCTTAGTATCCCAGGCTGGCTACACCTTC. Its protein product is CASSLVSQAGYTF. V usage is TRBV7-2 and J usage is TRBJ1-2; no clear D gene. This CDR3 has 13 residues. V lost 1 base and J 7 bases, leaving 10 bases between the germline ends. From germline, CDR1 is SGHTA and CDR2 FQGNSA.

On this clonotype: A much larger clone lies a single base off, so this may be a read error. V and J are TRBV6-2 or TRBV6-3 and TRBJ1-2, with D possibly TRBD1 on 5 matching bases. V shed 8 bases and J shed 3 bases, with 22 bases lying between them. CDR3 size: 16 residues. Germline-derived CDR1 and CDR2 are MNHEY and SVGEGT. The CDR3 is CASPRREGSAHYGYTF. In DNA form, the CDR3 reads TGTGCCAGCCCACGCAGGGAAGGCAGTGCCCACTATGGCTACACCTTC.

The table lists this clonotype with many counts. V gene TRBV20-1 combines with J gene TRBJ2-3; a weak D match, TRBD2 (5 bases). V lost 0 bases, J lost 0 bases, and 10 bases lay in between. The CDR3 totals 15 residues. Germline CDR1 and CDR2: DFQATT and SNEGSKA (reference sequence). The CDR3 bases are TGCAGTGCTAGAGATCTCGCGGGCAGCACAGATACGCAGTATTTT. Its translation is CSARDLAGSTDTQYF.

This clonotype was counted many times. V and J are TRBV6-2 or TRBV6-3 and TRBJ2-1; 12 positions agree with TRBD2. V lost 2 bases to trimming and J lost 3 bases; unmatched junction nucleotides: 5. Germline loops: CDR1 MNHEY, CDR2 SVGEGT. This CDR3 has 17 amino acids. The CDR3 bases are TGTGCCAGCAGTTACCCTAGCGGGAGGGCCCTCTACAATGAGCAGTTCTTC. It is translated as CASSYPSGRALYNEQFF.

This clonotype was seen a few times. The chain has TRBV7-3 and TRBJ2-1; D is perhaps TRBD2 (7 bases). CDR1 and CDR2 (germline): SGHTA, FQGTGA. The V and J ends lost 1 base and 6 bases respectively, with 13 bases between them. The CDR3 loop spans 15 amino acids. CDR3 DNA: TGTGCCAGCAGCTTAAAAGGGGGAGGGCCCAATGAGCAGTTCTTC. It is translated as CASSLKGGGPNEQFF.

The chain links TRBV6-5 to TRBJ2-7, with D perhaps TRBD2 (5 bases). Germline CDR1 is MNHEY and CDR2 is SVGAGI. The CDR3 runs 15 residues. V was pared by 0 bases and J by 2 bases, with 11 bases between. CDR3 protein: CASSYSWRTPYEQYF. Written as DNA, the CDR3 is TGTGCCAGCAGTTACTCGTGGAGGACGCCCTACGAGCAGTACTTC.

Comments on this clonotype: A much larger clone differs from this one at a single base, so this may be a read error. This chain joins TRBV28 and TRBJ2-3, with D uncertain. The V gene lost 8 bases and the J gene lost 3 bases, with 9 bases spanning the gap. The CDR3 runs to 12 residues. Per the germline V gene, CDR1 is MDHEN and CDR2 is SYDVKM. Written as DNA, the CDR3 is TGTGCCAGCCATACTGGGACAGATACGCAGTATTTT. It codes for CASHTGTDTQYF.